These 13 T cell receptor beta chains were sequenced from one sample in a study of blood T cell repertoires in COVID-19. Sequencing used immunoSEQ multiplex PCR; TCRdb keeps in-frame clones, though not all of them. The table lists around 250,000 clones, approximately 87% of them singletons. Sequencing input: peripheral blood. These TCRs come from a man aged 55 to 70 with acute or convalescent COVID-19.

This rearrangement joins TRBV2 to TRBJ1-4; D perhaps matches TRBD1 (6 bases). V lost 7 bases and J lost 8, with 17 bases in between. This CDR3 spans 14 amino acids. CDR1 is SNHLY and CDR2 is FYNNEI in the germline V gene. The chain's CDR3 is CASTLDLRGEKLFF. The CDR3 DNA follows: TGTGCCAGCACCTTGGACCTTAGGGGGGAAAAACTGTTTTTT.

This chain uses TRBV27 with TRBJ2-7; a weak D match, TRBD1 (6 bases). Trimming pared 0 bases from V and 4 bases from J, leaving 13 bases between. The CDR3 has 15 amino acids. Germline CDR1 MNHEY, CDR2 SMNVEV (reference sequence). For the CDR3, the DNA is TGTGCCAGCAGTTTATCCGGGACAAGGCCTTACGAGCAGTACTTC. The encoded protein is CASSLSGTRPYEQYF.

The J gene is TRBJ1-5, the V gene TRBV30; tentative D call: TRBD1 (6 bases). Germline assignment: CDR1 GTSNPN and CDR2 SVGIG (reference sequence). The V and J ends lost 1 base and 7 bases respectively, with 14 bases between them. This CDR3 is built from 14 residues. The CDR3, as DNA: TGTGCCTGGAGTGGGGGGCAGGGGATCCAGCCCCAGCATTTT. It codes for CAWSGGQGIQPQHF.

J is TRBJ2-1 and V is TRBV29-1, with TRBD2 matching 9 bases. This CDR3 region has 13 residues. Per the germline V gene, CDR1 is SQVTM and CDR2 is ANQGSEA. The V and J ends lost 5 bases and 8 bases, in that order; junction bases with no gene match: 7. CDR3 loop: CSVPGLATDEQFF. Here the CDR3 DNA reads TGCAGCGTTCCAGGACTAGCGACGGATGAGCAGTTCTTC.

This clone is a singleton in its sample. This chain uses TRBV4-2 with TRBJ2-1; D is undetermined. This CDR3 comprises 13 residues. Germline lookup yields CDR1 LGHNA and CDR2 YNFKEQ. Deletions cut 0 bases from V and 3 bases from J, with 3 bases between. The CDR3 sequence: CASSQDIYNEQFF. For the CDR3, the DNA is TGTGCCAGCAGCCAAGATATCTACAATGAGCAGTTCTTC.

V is TRBV24-1 and J is TRBJ1-4, with D possibly matching TRBD1 (5 bases). Trimming shortened V by 4 bases and J by 3 bases, and 14 bases separated the two germline ends. CDR1 is KGHDR and CDR2 is SFDVKD in the germline V gene. This CDR3 comprises 16 residues. CDR3 amino acids: CATSETGGGPNEKLFF. In DNA, the CDR3 is TGTGCCACCAGTGAAACAGGAGGAGGGCCTAATGAAAAACTGTTTTTT.

This sequence joins TRBV9 and TRBJ2-7, with D perhaps matching TRBD1 (5 bases). CDR3 length equals 13 residues. Germline V gives CDR1 SGDLS, CDR2 YYNGEE. V was clipped by 4 bases and J by 3 bases, with 11 bases between them. The CDR3 region has the DNA TGTGCCAGCAGCAATGGGGCCTACTACGAGCAGTACTTC. Amino acid sequence: CASSNGAYYEQYF.

The V call is TRBV3-1 (or the pseudogene TRBV3-2), the J call TRBJ2-7, with TRBD2 identical over 7 bases. The length of the CDR3 is 13 residues. Germline V CDR1 and CDR2: LGHDT, YNNKEL (reference sequence). V lost 3 bases and J lost 7; bases outside the gene matches: 6. The CDR3 sequence: CASSQGRGREQYF. DNA of the CDR3: TGTGCCAGCAGCCAGGGGAGGGGACGGGAGCAGTACTTC.

V and J are TRBV9 and TRBJ2-1; D is ambiguous. Trimming removed 0 bases from V and 4 bases from J, with 5 bases in between. This CDR3 has 13 amino acids. CDR1 and CDR2 from the germline V gene are SGDLS and YYNGEE. The CDR3 spells CASSVVPYNEQFF. CDR3 nucleotides: TGTGCCAGCAGCGTAGTCCCATACAATGAGCAGTTCTTC.

The chain is built from TRBV5-1 and TRBJ2-2; a weak D match, TRBD1 (5 bases). Trimming shortened V by 0 bases and J by 2 bases, and 8 bases separated the two germline ends. CDR3 length equals 15 residues. The germline V gene encodes CDR1 SGHRS and CDR2 YFSETQ. The CDR3 DNA follows: TGCGCCAGCAGCTTGGCCCAGGGTAACACCGGGGAGCTGTTTTTT. Translated, it gives CASSLAQGNTGELFF.

The rearrangement joins TRBV6-5 to TRBJ2-3; D possibly corresponds to TRBD2 (6 bases). The V and J ends lost 7 bases and 3 bases respectively, with 14 bases between them. CDR1 and CDR2 (germline): MNHEY, SVGAGI. The CDR3 is made up of 14 amino acids. The CDR3 reads CASTGDFRTDTQYF. CDR3 nucleotides: TGTGCCAGCACCGGGGACTTTCGTACAGATACGCAGTATTTT.

The CDR3 DNA follows: TGTGCCAGCAGCTTAGAAATGAGCTCCTACAATGAGCAGTTCTTC. Protein sequence: CASSLEMSSYNEQFF. The rearrangement uses TRBV7-2 and TRBJ2-1; D ambiguous. The CDR3 extends over 15 amino acids. Germline values: CDR1 SGHTA, CDR2 FQGNSA. Trimming took 1 base from V and 0 from J, leaving 7 bases between them.

This rearrangement joins TRBV25-1 to TRBJ1-1; D unclear. CDR1 is MGHDK and CDR2 is SYGVNS in the germline V gene. The V end lost 1 base, the J end lost 5 bases, and 8 bases lay between the germline ends. CDR3 length: 13 amino acids. DNA for the CDR3: TGTGCCAGCAGTGAATCTTTTTCGACTGAAGCTTTCTTT. Its protein is CASSESFSTEAFF.